This T cell receptor (beta chain) comes out of a study of T cells in Graves' hyperthyroidism and ophthalmopathy. The overall study: Blood from the periphery was taken at initial diagnosis, before any treatment.

Study results and caveats: Patients with ophthalmopathy were separated from those with stable hyperthyroidism by a 13 V-J model.

This clonotype has more than one count but fewer than ten. Its antigen is unidentified. The germline gene is not matched at one end of the junction; a read error may be the cause. Exclusion followed for patients with uncontrolled infection, other autoimmune disease, pregnancy or lactation. Germline V gene data show CDR1 as LNHNV and CDR2 as YYDKDF (reference sequence). The length of the CDR3 is 15 residues. TCR beta CDR3 sequences were amplified from RNA transcripts. TCR CDR3 underwent first-round RT-PCR with the HTBI primer set. Using its own MiXCR run on the multiplex PCR reads, TCRdb lists one record per CDR3 protein. The sample has approximately 400,000 distinct CDR3 sequences; more than 13% are singletons.

The material sequenced was blood. This TCR derives from a man aged 45-65 years with Graves' ophthalmopathy. The V gene is TRBV15, the J gene TRBJ2-1; 7 bases fit TRBD1. This CDR3 is CATGRTGSSYNEQFF. The CDR3 DNA follows: TGTGCCACCGGCAGGACAGGTTCCTCCTACAATGAGCAGTTCTTC.